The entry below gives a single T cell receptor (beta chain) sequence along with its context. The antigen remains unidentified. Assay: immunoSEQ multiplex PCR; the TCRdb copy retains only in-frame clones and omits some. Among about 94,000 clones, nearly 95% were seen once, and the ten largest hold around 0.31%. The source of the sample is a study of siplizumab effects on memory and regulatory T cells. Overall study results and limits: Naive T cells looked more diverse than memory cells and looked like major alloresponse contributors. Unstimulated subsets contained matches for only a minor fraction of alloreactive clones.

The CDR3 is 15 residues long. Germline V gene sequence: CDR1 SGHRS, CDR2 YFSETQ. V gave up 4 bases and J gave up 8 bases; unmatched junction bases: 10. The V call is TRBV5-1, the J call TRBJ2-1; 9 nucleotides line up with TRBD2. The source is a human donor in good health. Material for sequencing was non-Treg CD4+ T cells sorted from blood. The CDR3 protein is CASSTLAGVTDEQFF. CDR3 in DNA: TGCGCCAGCAGCACTTTAGCGGGGGTTACCGATGAGCAGTTCTTC.